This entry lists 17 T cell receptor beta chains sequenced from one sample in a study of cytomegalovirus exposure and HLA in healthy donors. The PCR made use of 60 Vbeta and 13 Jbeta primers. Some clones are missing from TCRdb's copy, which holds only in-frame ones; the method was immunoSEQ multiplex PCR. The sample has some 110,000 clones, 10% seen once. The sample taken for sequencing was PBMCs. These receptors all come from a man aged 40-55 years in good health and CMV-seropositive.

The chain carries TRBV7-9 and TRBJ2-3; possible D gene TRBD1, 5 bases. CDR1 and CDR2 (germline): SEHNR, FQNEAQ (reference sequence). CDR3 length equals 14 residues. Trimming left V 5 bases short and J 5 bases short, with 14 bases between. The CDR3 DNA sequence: TGTGCCAGCAGCGCACAGTCTCAGGGAGATACGCAGTATTTT. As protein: CASSAQSQGDTQYF.

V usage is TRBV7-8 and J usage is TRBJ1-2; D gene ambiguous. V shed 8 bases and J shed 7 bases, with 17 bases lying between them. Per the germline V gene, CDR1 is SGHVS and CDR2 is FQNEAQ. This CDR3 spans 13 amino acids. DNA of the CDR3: TGTGCCAGCTCCTCAGATGCGTCGGGTGGCTACACCTTC. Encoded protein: CASSSDASGGYTF.

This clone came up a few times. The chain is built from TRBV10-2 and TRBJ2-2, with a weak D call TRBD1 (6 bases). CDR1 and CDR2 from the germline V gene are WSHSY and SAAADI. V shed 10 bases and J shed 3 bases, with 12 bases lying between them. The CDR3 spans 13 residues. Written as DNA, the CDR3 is TGCGCCACCACTAGGACAGACACCGGGGAGCTGTTTTTT. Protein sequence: CATTRTDTGELFF.

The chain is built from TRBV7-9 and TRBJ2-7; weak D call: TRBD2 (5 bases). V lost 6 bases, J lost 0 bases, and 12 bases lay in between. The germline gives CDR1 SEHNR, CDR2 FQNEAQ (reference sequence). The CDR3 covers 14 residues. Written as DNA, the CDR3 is TGTGCCAGCAGTCCAAGCGGATTCTCCTACGAGCAGTACTTC. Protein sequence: CASSPSGFSYEQYF.

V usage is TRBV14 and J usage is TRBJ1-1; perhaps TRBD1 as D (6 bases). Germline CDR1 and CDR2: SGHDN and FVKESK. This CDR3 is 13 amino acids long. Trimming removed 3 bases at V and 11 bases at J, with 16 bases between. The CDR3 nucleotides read TGTGCCAGCAGCCAGTATTACTCAGGGGCTGCTTTCTTT. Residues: CASSQYYSGAAFF.

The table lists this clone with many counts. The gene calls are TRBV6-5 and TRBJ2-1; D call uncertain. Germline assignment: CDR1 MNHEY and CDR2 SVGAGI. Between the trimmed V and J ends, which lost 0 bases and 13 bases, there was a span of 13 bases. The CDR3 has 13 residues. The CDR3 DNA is TGTGCCAGCAGTTACTCGATGGAGAGTTCCCAGTTCTTC. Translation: CASSYSMESSQFF.

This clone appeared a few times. For the CDR3, the DNA is TGTGCCAGCAGCAACCGCGGTCGTAACAGGGGGGAAAGAACCGGGGAGCTGTTTTTT. It encodes CASSNRGRNRGERTGELFF. The rearrangement joins TRBV11-3 to TRBJ2-2; 8 bases line up with TRBD1. The germline V gene has CDR1 SGHNT and CDR2 YENEEA. The J segment lost 5 bases and the V segment lost 5 bases, leaving 19 bases of the junction unmatched. The CDR3 length is 19 residues.

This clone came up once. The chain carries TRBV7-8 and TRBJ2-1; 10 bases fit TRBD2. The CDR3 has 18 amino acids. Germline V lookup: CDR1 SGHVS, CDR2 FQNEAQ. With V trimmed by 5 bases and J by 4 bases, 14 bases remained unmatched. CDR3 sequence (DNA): TGTGCCAGCAGCCGCGTGGGGGCCGGGACTAGCGTATACAATGAGCAGTTCTTC. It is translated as CASSRVGAGTSVYNEQFF.

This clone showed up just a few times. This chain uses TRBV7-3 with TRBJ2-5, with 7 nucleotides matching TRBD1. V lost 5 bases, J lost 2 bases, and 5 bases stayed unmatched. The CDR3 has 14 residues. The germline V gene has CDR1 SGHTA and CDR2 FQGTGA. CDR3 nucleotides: TGTGCCAGCAGCCGATCAGGGGGACAAGAGACCCAGTACTTC. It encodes CASSRSGGQETQYF.

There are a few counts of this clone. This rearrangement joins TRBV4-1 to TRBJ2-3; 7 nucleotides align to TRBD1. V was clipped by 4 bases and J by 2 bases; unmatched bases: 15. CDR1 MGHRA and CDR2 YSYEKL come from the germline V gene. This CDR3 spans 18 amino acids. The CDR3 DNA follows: TGCGCCAGCAGCCTCCGAAATTTAGGACAGGAACACACAGATACGCAGTATTTT. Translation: CASSLRNLGQEHTDTQYF.

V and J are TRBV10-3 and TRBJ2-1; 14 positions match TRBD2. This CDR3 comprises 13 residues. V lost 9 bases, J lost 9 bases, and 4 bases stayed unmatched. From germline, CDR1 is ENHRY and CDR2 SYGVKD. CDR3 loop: CAIGTSGSTEQFF. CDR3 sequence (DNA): TGTGCCATAGGGACTAGCGGGAGTACTGAGCAGTTCTTC.

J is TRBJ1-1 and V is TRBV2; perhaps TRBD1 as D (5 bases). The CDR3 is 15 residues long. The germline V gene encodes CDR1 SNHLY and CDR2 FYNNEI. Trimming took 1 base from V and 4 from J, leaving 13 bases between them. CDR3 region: CASSEVGGSGTEAFF. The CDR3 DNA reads TGTGCCAGCAGTGAAGTGGGGGGATCGGGCACTGAAGCTTTCTTT.

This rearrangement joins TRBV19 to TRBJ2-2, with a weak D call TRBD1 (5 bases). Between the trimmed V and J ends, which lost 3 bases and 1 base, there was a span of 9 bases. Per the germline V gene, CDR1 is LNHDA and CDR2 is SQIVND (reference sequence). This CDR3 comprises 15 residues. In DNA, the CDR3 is TGTGCCAGTAGTATTAACAGGTGGAACACCGGGGAGCTGTTTTTT. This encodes CASSINRWNTGELFF.

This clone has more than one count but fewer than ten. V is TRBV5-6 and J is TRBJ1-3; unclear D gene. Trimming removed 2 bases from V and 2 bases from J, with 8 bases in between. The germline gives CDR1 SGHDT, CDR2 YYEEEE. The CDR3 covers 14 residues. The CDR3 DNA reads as TGTGCCAGCAGCTTTAGTATACCTGGAAACACCATATATTTT. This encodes CASSFSIPGNTIYF.

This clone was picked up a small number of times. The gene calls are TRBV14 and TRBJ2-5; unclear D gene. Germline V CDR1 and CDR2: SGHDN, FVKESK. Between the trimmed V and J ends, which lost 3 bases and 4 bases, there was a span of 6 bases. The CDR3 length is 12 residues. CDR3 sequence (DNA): TGTGCCAGCAGCCAGTCGGGAGAGACCCAGTACTTC. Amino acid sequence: CASSQSGETQYF.

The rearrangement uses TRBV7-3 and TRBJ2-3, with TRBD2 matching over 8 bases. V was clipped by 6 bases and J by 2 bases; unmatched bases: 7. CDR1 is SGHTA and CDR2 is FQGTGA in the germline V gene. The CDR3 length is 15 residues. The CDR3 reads CASSPAGAATDTQYF. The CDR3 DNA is TGTGCCAGCAGTCCAGCGGGAGCGGCCACAGATACGCAGTATTTT.

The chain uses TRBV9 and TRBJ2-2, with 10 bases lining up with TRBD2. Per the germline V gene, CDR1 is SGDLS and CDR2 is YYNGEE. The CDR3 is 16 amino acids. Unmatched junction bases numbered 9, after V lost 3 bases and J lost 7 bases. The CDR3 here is CASSELAGLDGGELFF. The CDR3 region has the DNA TGTGCCAGCAGCGAACTAGCGGGATTAGATGGCGGGGAGCTGTTTTTT.